The 10 T cell receptor beta chains reported below all come from one sample, sequenced in a study of T cell responses to AZD1222 COVID-19 vaccine. Profiled with immunoSEQ multiplex PCR; TCRdb holds only in-frame clones, not every one. The sample contains approximately 150,000 clones, 85% to 95% of which appear only once. Source: peripheral blood, taken on day 0 of AZD1222 vaccination. Receptors were obtained from an adult in good health.

This chain joins TRBV19 and TRBJ1-5; TRBD1 aligns across 9 bases. The germline V gene encodes CDR1 LNHDA and CDR2 SQIVND (reference sequence). Unmatched junction bases numbered 7, after V lost 5 bases and J lost 2 bases. The length of the CDR3 is 16 residues. The CDR3 reads CASSSRTGVGNQPQHF. DNA of the CDR3: TGTGCCAGTAGTTCACGGACAGGGGTGGGCAATCAGCCCCAGCATTTT.

This sequence joins TRBV2 and TRBJ2-1; no reliable D call. Deletions cut 3 bases from V and 5 bases from J, with 5 bases between. The CDR3 is 12 amino acids. The germline gives CDR1 SNHLY, CDR2 FYNNEI. CDR3 sequence reads: CASSDLNNEQFF. The CDR3 bases are TGTGCCAGCAGTGACCTGAACAATGAGCAGTTCTTC.

The chain has TRBV28 and TRBJ1-5; possibly TRBD1 for D (5 bases). The CDR3 contains 15 residues. V lost 5 bases to trimming and J lost 5 bases, with 16 bases between them. From germline, CDR1 is MDHEN and CDR2 SYDVKM. In DNA form, the CDR3 reads TGTGCCAGCAGTCCCCATACGGGGGGGGATCAGCCCCAGCATTTT. The encoded protein is CASSPHTGGDQPQHF.

The chain combines TRBV15 with TRBJ2-2; 9 positions agree with TRBD2. The CDR3 spans 15 residues. From germline, CDR1 is LNHNV and CDR2 YYDKDF (reference sequence). With 0 bases clipped from V and 4 bases from J, the junction kept 0 bases outside the gene matches. The CDR3 sequence is CATSRDSGSTGELFF. DNA for the CDR3: TGTGCCACCAGCAGAGATAGCGGGAGCACCGGGGAGCTGTTTTTT. The variable domain in full, with the rest retrieved from reference TRBV15 and TRBJ2-2, is DAMVIQNPRYQVTQFGKPVTLSCSQTLNHNVMYWYQQKSSQAPKLLFHYYDKDFNNEADTPDNFQSRRPNTSFCFLDIRSPGLGDTAMYLCATSRDSGSTGELFFGEGSRLTVL.

CDR3 in amino acids: CASSEARVGYGYTF. CDR3 bases: TGTGCCAGCAGTGAAGCCAGGGTCGGGTATGGCTACACCTTC. The chain recombines TRBV6-1 with TRBJ1-2, with D possibly TRBD1 on 5 matching bases. This CDR3 is built from 14 residues. The germline V and J ends were trimmed by 0 bases and 5 bases, with 10 bases remaining between them. Germline CDR1 reads MNHNS; CDR2 reads SASEGT.

In this sample, this clone turned up once. This sequence joins TRBV11-2 and TRBJ1-1; D unresolved. The V gene lost 5 bases and the J gene lost 1 base, with 11 bases spanning the gap. Per the germline V gene, CDR1 is SGHAT and CDR2 is FQNNGV. This CDR3 has 14 residues. In DNA form, the CDR3 reads TGTGCCAGCAGCAGGGTAGGTTGGAACACTGAAGCTTTCTTT. Its protein is CASSRVGWNTEAFF.

The gene calls are TRBV5-1 and TRBJ1-1, with D unresolved. This CDR3 is 15 amino acids long. Trimming cost V 0 bases and J 2 bases, with 11 bases left between them. Germline CDR1 reads SGHRS; CDR2 reads YFSETQ. The CDR3 here is CASSLALQINTEAFF. The CDR3 DNA reads TGCGCCAGCAGCTTGGCCCTACAGATTAACACTGAAGCTTTCTTT.

J is TRBJ1-2 and V is TRBV6-2 or TRBV6-3, with D tentatively TRBD1 (5 bases). The ends were cut back, 6 bases at V and 11 bases at J, with 19 bases in the middle. The germline V gene encodes CDR1 MNHEY and CDR2 SVGEGT. This CDR3 has 13 residues. The DNA for the CDR3 is TGTGCCAGCAGCCCAGTCGGGACGCCGCGATACACCTTC. Translation gives CASSPVGTPRYTF.

The rearrangement joins TRBV12-5 to TRBJ2-1; TRBD1 or TRBD2 may be the D gene (5 bases each). CDR3 length: 12 residues. Trimming stripped 10 bases from V and 2 bases from J, with 9 bases between. Germline V gene sequence: CDR1 LGHNT, CDR2 FRNRAP. The CDR3 DNA reads TGTGCTACCGGGACGCCCTACAATGAGCAGTTCTTC. Its protein is CATGTPYNEQFF.

The chain combines TRBV5-1 with TRBJ2-3; D possibly uses TRBD1 or TRBD2 (5 bases each). V gave up 0 bases and J gave up 1 base, with 12 bases separating them. The CDR3 runs 16 residues. Germline assignment: CDR1 SGHRS and CDR2 YFSETQ. CDR3 amino acids: CASSLVGAGRTDTQYF. The CDR3 DNA is TGCGCCAGCAGCTTGGTTGGGGCGGGCCGCACAGATACGCAGTATTTT.